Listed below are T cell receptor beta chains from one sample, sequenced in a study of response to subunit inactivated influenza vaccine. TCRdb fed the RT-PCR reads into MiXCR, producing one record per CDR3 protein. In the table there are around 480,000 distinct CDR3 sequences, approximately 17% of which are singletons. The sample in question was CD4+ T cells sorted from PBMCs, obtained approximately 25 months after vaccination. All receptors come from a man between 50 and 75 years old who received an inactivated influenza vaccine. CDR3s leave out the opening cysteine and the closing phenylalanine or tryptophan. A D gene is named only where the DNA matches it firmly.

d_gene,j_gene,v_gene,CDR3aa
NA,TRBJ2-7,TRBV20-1,SAGGIKNSYEQY
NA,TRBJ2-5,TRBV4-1,ASSQDGRQETQY
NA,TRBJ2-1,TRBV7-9,ASSSTSGLTGEQF
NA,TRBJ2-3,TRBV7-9,ASSGYSDWVGTQY
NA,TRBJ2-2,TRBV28,ASSLRGRNTGELF
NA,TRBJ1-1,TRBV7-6,ASSSVTTGEAF
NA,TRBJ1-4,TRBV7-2,ASSLTRATNEKLF
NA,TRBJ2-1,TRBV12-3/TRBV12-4,ASSLVRRAELHNEQF
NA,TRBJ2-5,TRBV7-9,ASSLSAKETQY
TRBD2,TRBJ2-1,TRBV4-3,ASSQEASGTYNEQF
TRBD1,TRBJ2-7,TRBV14,ASSQNVMGQLLYEQY
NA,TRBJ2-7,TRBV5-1,ASSLDRSYEQY
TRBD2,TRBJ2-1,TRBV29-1,SSQGERGANYNEQF
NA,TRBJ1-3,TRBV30,AWSPTRTARSGNTIY
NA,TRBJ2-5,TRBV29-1,SVSVPGVETQY
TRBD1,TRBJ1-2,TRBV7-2,ASSLAHGTDYGYT
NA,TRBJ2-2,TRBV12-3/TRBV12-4,ASSFTRRNTGELF
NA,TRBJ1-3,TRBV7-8,ASSLGPRATGTAGNTIY
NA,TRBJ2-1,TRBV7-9,ASSPAWDGYNEQF
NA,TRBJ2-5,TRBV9,ASSVDSTRGTQY
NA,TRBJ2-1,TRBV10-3,AISEIGNEQF
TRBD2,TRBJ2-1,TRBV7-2,ASSVARTSEQF
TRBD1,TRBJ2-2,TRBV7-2,ASSADRGLVGELF
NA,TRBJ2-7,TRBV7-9,ASRPIPTRTAWYEQY
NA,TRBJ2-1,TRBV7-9,ASTLGVYYNEQF
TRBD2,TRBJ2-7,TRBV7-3,ASSLMGLAGHEQY
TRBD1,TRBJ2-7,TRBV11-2,ASSTSGQGIYEQY
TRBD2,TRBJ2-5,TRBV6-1,ASSARTSGSRETQY
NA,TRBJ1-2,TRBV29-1,SVNPDGDGYT
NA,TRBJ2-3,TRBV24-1,ATSGDTDTQY